This entry lists 6 T cell receptor beta chains sequenced from one sample in a study of identical twins. From the 5' RACE reads, TCRdb called clonotypes with MiXCR, one entry per CDR3 protein. Of approximately 620,000 distinct CDR3 sequences in the sample, 8.6% were seen once. This sample was shared with a second study, whose subject was yellow fever vaccine responses in identical twins.

The material sequenced was PBMCs. The receptors shown here come from a woman aged 18 to 35 in good health.

This clonotype has more than one count but fewer than ten. The CDR3 coding sequence is TGTGCCAGCAGTGACCCCGTAGGACTAGCGGGAGCCCACGAGCAGTACTTC. Residues: CASSDPVGLAGAHEQYF. V usage is TRBV6-2 or TRBV6-3 and J usage is TRBJ2-7; TRBD2 agrees at 13 bases. After removal of 5 bases from V and 5 bases from J, the junction contained 12 bases not matched to a gene. The germline V gene encodes CDR1 MNHEY and CDR2 SVGEGT. This CDR3 is built from 17 residues.

The chain recombines TRBV7-9 with TRBJ2-4; perhaps TRBD1 as D (5 bases). The ends were cut back, 2 bases at V and 4 bases at J, with 12 bases in the middle. Germline-derived CDR1 and CDR2 are SEHNR and FQNEAQ (reference sequence). This CDR3 contains 15 residues. The CDR3: CASSLNGRVKNIQYF. CDR3 in DNA: TGTGCCAGCAGCTTAAACGGCAGGGTGAAAAACATTCAGTACTTC. Using reference TRBV7-9 and TRBJ2-4 for the parts outside the CDR3, the full variable domain is DTGVSQNPRHKITKRGQNVTFRCDPISEHNRLYWYRQTLGQGPEFLTYFQNEAQLEKSRLLSDRFSAERPKGSFSTLEIQRTEQGDSAMYLCASSLNGRVKNIQYFGAGTRLSVL.

The chain is built from TRBV25-1 and TRBJ2-3; D gene unclear. There are 14 residues in the CDR3. Germline V gene lookup returns CDR1 MGHDK and CDR2 SYGVNS. Deletions cut 1 base from V and 2 bases from J, with 7 bases between. The CDR3 protein is CASSESRITDTQYF. CDR3 sequence (DNA): TGTGCCAGCAGTGAATCTAGAATCACAGATACGCAGTATTTT.

This clonotype was counted many times. The chain is built from TRBV12-3 or TRBV12-4 and TRBJ2-6; D unresolved. Trimming shortened V by 3 bases and J by 0 bases, and 3 bases separated the two germline ends. The CDR3 is 14 amino acids. Here the CDR3 reads CASSFGSGANVLTF. CDR3 in DNA: TGTGCCAGCAGTTTCGGCTCTGGGGCCAACGTCCTGACTTTC.

This clonotype has only a few counts. CDR3 nucleotide sequence: TGTGCCAGCGGGACAGTGGGCTACAATGAGCAGTTCTTC. The encoded protein is CASGTVGYNEQFF. The V and J genes are TRBV4-2 and TRBJ2-1; 7 bases fit TRBD1. With V trimmed by 8 bases and J by 3 bases, 4 bases remained unmatched. Germline-derived CDR1 and CDR2 are LGHNA and YNFKEQ. This CDR3 is built from 13 residues.

This clonotype occurred many times. The V call is TRBV4-3, the J call TRBJ2-2; weak D call: TRBD2 (6 bases). The germline gives CDR1 LGHNA, CDR2 YSLEER. CDR3 size: 15 residues. Trimming pared 0 bases from V and 5 bases from J, leaving 10 bases between. In DNA, the CDR3 is TGCGCCAGCAGCCAAGATCGGAGGGGTACCGGGGAGCTGTTTTTT. Translation gives CASSQDRRGTGELFF.